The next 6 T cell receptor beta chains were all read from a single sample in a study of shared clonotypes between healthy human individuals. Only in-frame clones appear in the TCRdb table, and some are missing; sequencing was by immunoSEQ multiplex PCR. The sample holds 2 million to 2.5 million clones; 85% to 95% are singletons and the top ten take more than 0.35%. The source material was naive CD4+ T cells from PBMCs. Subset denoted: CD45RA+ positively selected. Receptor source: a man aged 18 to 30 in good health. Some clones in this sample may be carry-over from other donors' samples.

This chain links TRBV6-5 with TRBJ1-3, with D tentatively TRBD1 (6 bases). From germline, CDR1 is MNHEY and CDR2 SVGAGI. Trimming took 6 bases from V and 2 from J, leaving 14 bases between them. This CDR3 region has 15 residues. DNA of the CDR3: TGTGCCAGCAGCCCCCCTGGGGGCACTGGAAACACCATATATTTT. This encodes CASSPPGGTGNTIYF.

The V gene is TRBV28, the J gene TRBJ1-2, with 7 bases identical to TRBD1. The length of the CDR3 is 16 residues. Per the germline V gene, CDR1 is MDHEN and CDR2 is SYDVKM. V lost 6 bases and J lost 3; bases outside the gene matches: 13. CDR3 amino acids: CASRPSTGFLHYGYTF. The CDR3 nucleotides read TGTGCCAGCAGGCCGTCGACAGGGTTTTTACACTATGGCTACACCTTC.

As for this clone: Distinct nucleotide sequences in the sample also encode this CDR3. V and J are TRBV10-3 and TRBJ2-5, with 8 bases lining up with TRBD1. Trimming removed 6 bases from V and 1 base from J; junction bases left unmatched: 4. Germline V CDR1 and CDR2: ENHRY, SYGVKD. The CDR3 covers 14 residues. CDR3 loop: CAIRPGQGQETQYF. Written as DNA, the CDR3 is TGTGCCATCAGACCCGGACAGGGCCAAGAGACCCAGTACTTC.

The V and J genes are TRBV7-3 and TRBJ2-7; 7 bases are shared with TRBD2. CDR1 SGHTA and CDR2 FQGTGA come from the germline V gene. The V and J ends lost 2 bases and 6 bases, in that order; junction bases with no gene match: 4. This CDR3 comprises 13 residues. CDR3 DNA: TGTGCCAGCAGCTTAGACCCGGGGGGCGAGCAGTACTTC. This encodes CASSLDPGGEQYF.

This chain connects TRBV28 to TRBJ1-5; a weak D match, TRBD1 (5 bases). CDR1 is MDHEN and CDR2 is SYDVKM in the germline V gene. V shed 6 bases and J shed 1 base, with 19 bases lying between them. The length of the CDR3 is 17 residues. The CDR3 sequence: CASSPARQGGSNQPQHF. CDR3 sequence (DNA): TGTGCCAGCAGCCCCGCCCGGCAGGGAGGGAGCAATCAGCCCCAGCATTTT.

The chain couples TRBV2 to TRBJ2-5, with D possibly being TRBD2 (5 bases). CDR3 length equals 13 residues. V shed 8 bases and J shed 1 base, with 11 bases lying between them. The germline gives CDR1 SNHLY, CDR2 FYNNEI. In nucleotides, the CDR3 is TGTGCCAGCTCCGGGGAAATCCAAGAGACCCAGTACTTC. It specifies CASSGEIQETQYF.